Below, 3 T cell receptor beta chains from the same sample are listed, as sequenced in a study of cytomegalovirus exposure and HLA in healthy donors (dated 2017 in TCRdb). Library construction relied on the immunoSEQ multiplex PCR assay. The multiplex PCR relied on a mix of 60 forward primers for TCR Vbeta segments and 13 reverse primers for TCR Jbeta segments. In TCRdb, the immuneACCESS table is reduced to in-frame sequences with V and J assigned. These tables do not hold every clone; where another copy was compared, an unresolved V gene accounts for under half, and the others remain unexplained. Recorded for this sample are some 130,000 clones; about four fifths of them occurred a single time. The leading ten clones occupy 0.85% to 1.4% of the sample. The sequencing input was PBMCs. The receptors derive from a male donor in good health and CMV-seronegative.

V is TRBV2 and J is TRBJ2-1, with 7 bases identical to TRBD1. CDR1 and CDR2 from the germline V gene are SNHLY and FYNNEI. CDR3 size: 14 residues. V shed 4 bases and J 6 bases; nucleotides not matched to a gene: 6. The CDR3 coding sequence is TGTGCCAGCAGTGTTCTAAGGGGGCCCAATGAGCAGTTCTTC. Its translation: CASSVLRGPNEQFF.

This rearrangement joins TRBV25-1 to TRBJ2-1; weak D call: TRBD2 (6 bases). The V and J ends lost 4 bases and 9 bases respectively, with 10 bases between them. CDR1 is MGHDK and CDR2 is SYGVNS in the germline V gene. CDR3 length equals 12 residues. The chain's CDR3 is CASSVGAGEQFF. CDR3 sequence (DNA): TGTGCCAGCAGTGTCGGAGCGGGTGAGCAGTTCTTC.

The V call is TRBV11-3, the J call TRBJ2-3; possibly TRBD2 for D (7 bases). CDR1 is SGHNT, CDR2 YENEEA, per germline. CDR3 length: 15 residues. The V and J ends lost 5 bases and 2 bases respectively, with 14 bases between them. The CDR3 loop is CASSQGRGNTDTQYF. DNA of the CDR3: TGTGCCAGCAGCCAGGGGAGGGGAAACACAGATACGCAGTATTTT.